The clone carrying this T cell receptor (beta chain) was counted a single time. This entry belongs to a study of blood T cell repertoires in COVID-19. The repertoire was sequenced with immunoSEQ multiplex PCR; TCRdb's copy has only in-frame clones and lacks some. The sample yields roughly 87,000 clones, roughly 83% seen once. J lost 6 bases, V lost 7 bases, and 9 bases had no gene match. Germline-derived CDR1 and CDR2 are MDHEN and SYDVKM. The length of the CDR3 is 14 residues. This receptor was taken from a woman aged 55-75 years with acute or convalescent COVID-19. The gene calls are TRBV28 and TRBJ1-2, with TRBD1 matching 9 bases. Sequencing was carried out using peripheral blood. As DNA, the CDR3 is TGTGCCAGCACCCCAAACCGGGACAGGGATGGCTACACCTTC. Its protein is CASTPNRDRDGYTF.